The 4 T cell receptor beta chains given below trace back to one sample, sequenced in a study of T cells in Graves' hyperthyroidism and ophthalmopathy. RNA transcripts yielded amplified TCR beta CDR3 regions. A set of HTBI primers served as the primers for a first-round RT-PCR of the TCR CDR3. TCRdb analysed the multiplex PCR reads with MiXCR anew, one entry per CDR3 protein. The sample shows a few hundred thousand distinct CDR3 sequences, approximately 22% of them seen only once. Sample: blood. These receptors originate from a woman in her forties or fifties with Graves' hyperthyroidism.

The gene calls are TRBV20-1 and TRBJ2-1; 12 bases map to TRBD2. From germline, CDR1 is DFQATT and CDR2 SNEGSKA (reference sequence). This CDR3 comprises 18 residues. V was clipped by 0 bases and J by 0 bases; unmatched bases: 6. The CDR3 sequence: CSARDWLAGGSSYNEQFF. The CDR3 DNA reads as TGCAGTGCTAGAGATTGGCTAGCGGGAGGGAGCTCCTACAATGAGCAGTTCTTC.

This clonotype was seen ten or more times. V usage is TRBV28 and J usage is TRBJ2-6, with no clear D. The CDR3 has 15 residues. Deletions cut 4 bases from V and 0 bases from J, with 7 bases between. Germline V gene sequence: CDR1 MDHEN, CDR2 SYDVKM. The CDR3 region is CASSSWASGANVLTF. Written as DNA, the CDR3 is TGTGCCAGCAGTTCTTGGGCCTCTGGGGCCAACGTCCTGACTTTC.

The chain is built from TRBV19 and TRBJ1-4, with D hard to call. The CDR3 is 13 amino acids. V lost 2 bases and J lost 8, with 9 bases in between. Looked up from germline, CDR1 is LNHDA and CDR2 is SQIVND (reference sequence). The CDR3 DNA is TGTGCCAGTAGTATATTCTCCGGGGAAAAACTGTTTTTT. This sequence encodes CASSIFSGEKLFF.

This clonotype was picked up many times. This chain connects TRBV5-5 to TRBJ1-6; D remains unclear. Per the germline V gene, CDR1 is SGHKS and CDR2 is YYEKEE (reference sequence). The CDR3 is made up of 13 amino acids. V was trimmed by 2 bases and J by 4 bases, leaving 4 bases between them. As DNA, the CDR3 is TGTGCCAGCAGCTTCATATATAATTCACCCCTCCACTTT. Translated, it gives CASSFIYNSPLHF.